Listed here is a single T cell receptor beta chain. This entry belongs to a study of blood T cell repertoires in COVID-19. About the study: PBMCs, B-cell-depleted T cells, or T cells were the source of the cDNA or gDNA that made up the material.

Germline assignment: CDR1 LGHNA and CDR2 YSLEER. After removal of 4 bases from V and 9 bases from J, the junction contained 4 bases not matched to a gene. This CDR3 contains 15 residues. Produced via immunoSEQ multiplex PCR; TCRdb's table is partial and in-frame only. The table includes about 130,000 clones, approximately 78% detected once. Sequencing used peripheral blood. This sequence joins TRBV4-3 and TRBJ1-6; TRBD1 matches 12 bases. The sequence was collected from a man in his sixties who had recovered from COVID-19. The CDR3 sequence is CASSRGQGAGSPLHF. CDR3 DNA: TGCGCCAGCAGCCGGGGACAGGGGGCAGGTTCACCCCTCCACTTT.